This is a list of T cell receptor beta chains from one sample in a study of cytomegalovirus exposure and HLA in healthy donors. The repertoire was sequenced with immunoSEQ multiplex PCR; TCRdb's copy has only in-frame clones and lacks some. The sample yields about 120,000 clones, 82% seen once. Specimen: PBMCs. The source is a woman between 18 and 30 years old in good health and CMV-seronegative. The CDR3 runs from the conserved cysteine through the conserved F or W. The D gene is left open where the match is weak. Clone size is stated in some rows and not others, as once, few, many or a class when expanded.

j_call,v_call,clone_size,d_call,cdr3_aa,cdr3_nt
TRBJ2-3,TRBV14,-,TRBD2,CASSLGLAGDTQYF,TGTGCCAGCAGCCTTGGACTAGCCGGAGATACGCAGTATTTT
TRBJ1-1,TRBV28,-,TRBD1,CASSLFRDRLNTEAFF,TGTGCCAGCAGTTTATTCCGGGACAGGTTGAACACTGAAGCTTTCTTT
TRBJ1-2,TRBV11-2,-,-,CASSSTGTQRKGYYGYTF,TGTGCCAGCAGCTCAACCGGGACACAGCGGAAAGGGTACTATGGCTACACCTTC
TRBJ2-2,TRBV6-1,-,TRBD1,CASDRGVKGELFF,TGTGCCAGCGACAGGGGAGTTAAGGGGGAGCTGTTTTTT
TRBJ2-5,TRBV7-8,-,TRBD2,CASSLEGLAGGETQYF,TGTGCCAGCAGCTTAGAAGGACTAGCGGGAGGTGAGACCCAGTACTTC
TRBJ2-2,TRBV5-1,-,-,CASSLDGQRGELFF,TGCGCCAGCAGCTTGGATGGGCAGAGAGGGGAGCTGTTTTTT
TRBJ2-3,TRBV5-4,-,TRBD2,CASSLETSGGTDTQYF,TGTGCCAGCAGCTTGGAGACTAGCGGGGGAACAGATACGCAGTATTTT
TRBJ1-2,TRBV9,-,-,CASSVVQDNGYTF,TGTGCCAGCAGCGTAGTACAGGATAATGGCTACACCTTC
TRBJ1-5,TRBV7-9,-,TRBD1,CASSGDRYSNQPQHF,TGTGCCAGCAGCGGGGACAGATATAGCAATCAGCCCCAGCATTTT
TRBJ2-1,TRBV4-2,-,TRBD2,CASSPGLAGDNEQFF,TGTGCCAGCAGCCCGGGACTAGCGGGAGATAATGAGCAGTTCTTC
TRBJ1-5,TRBV30,-,-,CAWRTNQPQHF,TGTGCCTGGAGGACAAATCAGCCCCAGCATTTT
TRBJ2-5,TRBV4-1,-,TRBD2,CASSQVLGGAVQETQYF,TGCGCCAGCAGCCAAGTCCTCGGGGGGGCCGTCCAAGAGACCCAGTACTTC
TRBJ2-2,TRBV10-3,-,TRBD1,CAISEGDRDTGELFF,TGTGCCATCAGTGAGGGGGACAGGGACACCGGGGAGCTGTTTTTT
TRBJ2-7,TRBV6-1,-,TRBD1,CASSEPGQGADEQYF,TGTGCCAGCAGTGAACCGGGACAGGGTGCTGACGAGCAGTACTTC
TRBJ2-2,TRBV6-5,few,TRBD1,CASNKQGSGTGELFF,TGTGCCAGCAACAAACAGGGGTCGGGGACCGGGGAGCTGTTTTTT
TRBJ2-5,TRBV7-2,-,-,CASSLSDRTQYF,TGTGCCAGCAGCTTATCGGACAGGACCCAGTACTTC
TRBJ2-2,TRBV7-9,-,-,CASSLVSPGNTGELFF,TGTGCCAGCAGCTTAGTTTCCCCAGGGAACACCGGGGAGCTGTTTTTT
TRBJ1-4,TRBV18,-,TRBD1,CASSLDRASEKLFF,TGTGCCAGCTCCCTGGACAGGGCGAGTGAAAAACTGTTTTTT
TRBJ2-3,TRBV6-5,-,-,CASSRTGTDTQYF,TGTGCCAGCAGTCGAACAGGTACAGATACGCAGTATTTT
TRBJ1-5,TRBV5-5,-,TRBD1,CASSWGQRERQHF,TGTGCCAGCAGCTGGGGACAGCGAGAAAGGCAGCATTTT
TRBJ1-4,TRBV5-1,-,TRBD1,CASSQQGADYEKLFF,TGCGCCAGCAGCCAACAGGGGGCCGATTATGAAAAACTGTTTTTT
TRBJ2-7,TRBV28,-,-,CASSFRRETYEQYF,TGTGCCAGCAGTTTCCGACGGGAGACCTACGAGCAGTACTTC
TRBJ2-2,TRBV11-3,once,-,CASSSHPTASTGELFF,TGTGCCAGCAGCTCGCATCCAACCGCGAGTACCGGGGAGCTGTTTTTT
TRBJ1-4,TRBV6-1,few,-,CASSEAASRDKLFF,TGTGCCAGCAGTGAAGCCGCCTCGAGAGATAAACTGTTTTTT
TRBJ2-1,TRBV29-1,-,TRBD2,CSVEGGTNTYNEQFF,TGCAGCGTTGAAGGGGGGACTAACACCTACAATGAGCAGTTCTTC
TRBJ1-6,TRBV11-3,-,-,CASSLDRGSNSPLHF,TGTGCCAGCAGCTTAGATAGGGGGAGTAATTCACCCCTCCACTTT
TRBJ1-1,TRBV7-2,-,-,CASSPFGGLNTEAFF,TGTGCCAGCAGCCCCTTCGGGGGTTTGAACACTGAAGCTTTCTTT
TRBJ1-6,TRBV30,-,TRBD1,CAWNIDRGNSPLHF,TGTGCCTGGAACATTGACAGGGGAAATTCACCCCTCCACTTT
TRBJ2-1,TRBV9,once,TRBD2,CASSVGLAGGHNEQFF,TGTGCCAGCAGCGTAGGACTAGCGGGGGGGCACAATGAGCAGTTCTTC
TRBJ1-5,TRBV27,few,TRBD1,CASRSGQGTQPQHF,TGTGCCAGCCGATCTGGACAGGGAACTCAGCCCCAGCATTTT
TRBJ1-1,TRBV7-9,few,-,CASSLSVGRGNTEAFF,TGTGCCAGCAGCTTAAGTGTTGGCAGGGGGAACACTGAAGCTTTCTTT
TRBJ1-2,TRBV19,-,-,CASSIQGNQGGYTF,TGTGCCAGTAGTATACAGGGGAACCAGGGTGGCTACACCTTC
TRBJ1-2,TRBV11-3,-,-,CASSLEGRDRTTNYGYTF,TGTGCCAGCAGCTTAGAAGGTCGAGACAGGACGACTAACTATGGCTACACCTTC
TRBJ2-1,TRBV19,-,-,CASSIRGKGNEQFF,TGTGCCAGTAGTATTCGGGGGAAGGGCAATGAGCAGTTCTTC
TRBJ2-1,TRBV14,-,TRBD2,CASSQYSSGVNNEQFF,TGTGCCAGCAGCCAGTATTCTAGCGGGGTAAACAATGAGCAGTTCTTC
TRBJ2-1,TRBV7-9,-,-,CASSSSPLESSYNEQFF,TGTGCCAGCAGCTCCTCACCCCTAGAAAGCTCCTACAATGAGCAGTTCTTC
TRBJ1-2,TRBV4-1,-,TRBD1,CASSHLTGMNGYTF,TGCGCCAGCAGCCACTTGACAGGGATGAATGGCTACACCTTC
TRBJ1-6,TRBV30,few,TRBD1,CAGDGTGGLSNSPLHF,TGTGCCGGCGACGGGACAGGGGGTCTGAGTAATTCACCCCTCCACTTT
TRBJ2-3,TRBV28,-,TRBD1,CASSLGQFTDTQYF,TGTGCCAGCAGTCTGGGACAGTTCACAGATACGCAGTATTTT
TRBJ1-5,TRBV5-1,-,TRBD1,CASSLEGASNQPQHF,TGCGCCAGCAGCTTGGAGGGGGCCAGCAATCAGCCCCAGCATTTT
TRBJ1-1,TRBV2,-,-,CASSEVGHLGTEAFF,TGTGCCAGCAGTGAAGTGGGACATCTGGGGACTGAAGCTTTCTTT
TRBJ1-5,TRBV13,-,-,CASSPTFQGPQHF,TGTGCCAGCAGCCCGACTTTTCAGGGGCCCCAGCATTTT
TRBJ2-1,TRBV7-2,-,-,CASSFQYYNEQFF,TGTGCCAGCAGCTTTCAGTACTACAATGAGCAGTTCTTC
TRBJ1-1,TRBV5-1,-,-,CASSLGRETEAFF,TGCGCCAGCAGCTTAGGCAGGGAAACTGAAGCTTTCTTT
TRBJ1-4,TRBV5-1,-,-,CASSPVIRSNEKLFF,TGCGCCAGCAGCCCCGTCATCCGGAGTAATGAAAAACTGTTTTTT
TRBJ2-1,TRBV11-2,-,-,CASSLGGSNEQFF,TGTGCCAGCAGCTTAGGAGGGTCTAATGAGCAGTTCTTC
TRBJ1-2,TRBV5-6,once,TRBD1,CASSTRDRVNYGYTF,TGTGCCAGCAGCACGAGGGACAGGGTGAACTATGGCTACACCTTC
TRBJ2-1,TRBV5-4,-,TRBD2,CASSLDASGPRNEQFF,TGTGCCAGCAGCTTGGACGCTAGCGGACCAAGGAATGAGCAGTTCTTC
TRBJ1-1,TRBV7-2,once,-,CASTSQPGVNTEAFF,TGTGCCAGCACATCACAACCGGGGGTGAACACTGAAGCTTTCTTT
TRBJ1-2,TRBV6-1,-,-,CASSRGSEYGYTF,TGTGCCAGCAGTCGGGGTTCTGAGTATGGCTACACCTTC
TRBJ2-3,TRBV2,-,-,CASNRGGRDTQYF,TGTGCCAGCAATCGCGGGGGCAGAGATACGCAGTATTTT
TRBJ1-5,TRBV5-6,-,-,CASSLGTGNQPQHF,TGTGCCAGCAGCTTGGGGACAGGCAATCAGCCCCAGCATTTT
TRBJ2-6,TRBV6-5,once,-,CASKRAGANVLTF,TGTGCCAGCAAGAGGGCTGGGGCCAACGTCCTGACTTTC
TRBJ2-2,TRBV2,-,-,CASRAGAGGTGELFF,TGTGCCAGCAGGGCCGGGGCAGGGGGGACCGGGGAGCTGTTTTTT